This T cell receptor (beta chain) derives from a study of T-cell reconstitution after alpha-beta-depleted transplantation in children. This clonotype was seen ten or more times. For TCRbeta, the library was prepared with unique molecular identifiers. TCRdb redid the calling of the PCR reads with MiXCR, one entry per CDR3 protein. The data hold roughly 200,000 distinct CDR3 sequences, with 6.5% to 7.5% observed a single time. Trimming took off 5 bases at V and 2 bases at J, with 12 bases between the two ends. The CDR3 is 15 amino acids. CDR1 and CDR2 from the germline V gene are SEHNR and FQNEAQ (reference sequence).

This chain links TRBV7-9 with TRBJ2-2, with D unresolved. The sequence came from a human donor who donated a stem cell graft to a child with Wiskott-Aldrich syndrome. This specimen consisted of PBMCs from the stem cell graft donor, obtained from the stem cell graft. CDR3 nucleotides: TGTGCCAGCAGCCTTTACGGGTCCAACACCGGGGAGCTGTTTTTT. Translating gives CASSLYGSNTGELFF. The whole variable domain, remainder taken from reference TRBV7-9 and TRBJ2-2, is DTGVSQNPRHKITKRGQNVTFRCDPISEHNRLYWYRQTLGQGPEFLTYFQNEAQLEKSRLLSDRFSAERPKGSFSTLEIQRTEQGDSAMYLCASSLYGSNTGELFFGEGSRLTVL.